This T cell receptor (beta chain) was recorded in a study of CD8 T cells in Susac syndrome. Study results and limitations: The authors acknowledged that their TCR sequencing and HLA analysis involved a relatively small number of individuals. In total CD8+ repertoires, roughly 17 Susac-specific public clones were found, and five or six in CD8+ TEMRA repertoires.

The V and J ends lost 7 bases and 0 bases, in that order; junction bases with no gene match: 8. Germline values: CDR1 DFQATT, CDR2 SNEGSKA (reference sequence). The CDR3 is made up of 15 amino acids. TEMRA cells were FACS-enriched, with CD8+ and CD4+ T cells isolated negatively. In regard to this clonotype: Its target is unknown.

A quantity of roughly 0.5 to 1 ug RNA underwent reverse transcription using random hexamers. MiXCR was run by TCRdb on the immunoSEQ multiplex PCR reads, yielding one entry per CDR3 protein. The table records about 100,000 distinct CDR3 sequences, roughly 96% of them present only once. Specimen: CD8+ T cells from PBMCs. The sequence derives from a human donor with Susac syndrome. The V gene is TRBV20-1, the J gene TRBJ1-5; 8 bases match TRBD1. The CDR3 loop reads CSVRTGWDSNQPQHF. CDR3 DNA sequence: TGCAGTGTCCGGACAGGGTGGGATAGCAATCAGCCCCAGCATTTT.